This is a list of T cell receptor beta chains from one sample in a study of blood T cell repertoires in COVID-19. Some clones are missing from TCRdb's copy, which holds only in-frame ones; the method was immunoSEQ multiplex PCR. Of about 200,000 clones in the sample, 70% to 90% are singletons; the top ten hold about 5%. The sample was peripheral blood. The receptors come from a woman older than 75 with acute or convalescent COVID-19. Both conserved end residues are part of each CDR3. The size field is filled for only some rows; it gives once, few, many or a size class.

v_call,clone_size,j_call,cdr3_aa
TRBV7-2,.,TRBJ1-2,CASSFQGNGYTF
TRBV5-1,.,TRBJ2-3,CASSRPLAAEAQYF
TRBV6-2/TRBV6-3,once,TRBJ2-2,CASNPWRGRSGRAALRELFF
TRBV29-1,once,TRBJ2-3,CSVRGTSGDTDTQYF
TRBV6-5,.,TRBJ2-7,CASSSSAITKEQYF
TRBV2,.,TRBJ1-5,CASSSQGGGNQPQHF
TRBV5-1,once,TRBJ2-1,CASSLIAVSYNEQFF
TRBV30,.,TRBJ1-4,CAWSRGGLEKLFF
TRBV12-3/TRBV12-4,.,TRBJ1-2,CASSLQGFTGYTF
TRBV28,.,TRBJ2-7,CASSPGQMTYEQYF
TRBV7-2,.,TRBJ2-6,CASSLQGQHSGANVLTF
TRBV19,.,TRBJ2-5,CATRVTSGSRETQYF
TRBV6-4,.,TRBJ2-1,CASSGDRGNEQFF
TRBV7-2,.,TRBJ2-7,CASSFIAGSYEQYF
TRBV7-2,.,TRBJ2-3,CASSLWSGSTDTQYF
TRBV7-3,.,TRBJ2-1,CASSLKTGTFNNEQFF